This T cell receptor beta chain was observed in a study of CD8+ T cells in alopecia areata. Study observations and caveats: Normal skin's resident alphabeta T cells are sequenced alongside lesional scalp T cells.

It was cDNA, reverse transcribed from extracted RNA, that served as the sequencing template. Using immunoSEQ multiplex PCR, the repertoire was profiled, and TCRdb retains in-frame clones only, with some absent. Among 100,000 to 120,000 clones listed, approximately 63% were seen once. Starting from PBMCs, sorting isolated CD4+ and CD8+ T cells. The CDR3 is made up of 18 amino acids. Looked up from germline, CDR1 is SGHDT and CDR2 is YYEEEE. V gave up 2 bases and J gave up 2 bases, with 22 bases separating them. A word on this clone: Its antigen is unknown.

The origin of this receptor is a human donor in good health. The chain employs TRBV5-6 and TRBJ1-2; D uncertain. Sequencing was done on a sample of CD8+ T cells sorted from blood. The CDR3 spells CASSFNRVEDNANYGYTF. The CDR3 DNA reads TGTGCCAGCAGCTTCAACCGGGTCGAAGACAATGCCAACTATGGCTACACCTTC.